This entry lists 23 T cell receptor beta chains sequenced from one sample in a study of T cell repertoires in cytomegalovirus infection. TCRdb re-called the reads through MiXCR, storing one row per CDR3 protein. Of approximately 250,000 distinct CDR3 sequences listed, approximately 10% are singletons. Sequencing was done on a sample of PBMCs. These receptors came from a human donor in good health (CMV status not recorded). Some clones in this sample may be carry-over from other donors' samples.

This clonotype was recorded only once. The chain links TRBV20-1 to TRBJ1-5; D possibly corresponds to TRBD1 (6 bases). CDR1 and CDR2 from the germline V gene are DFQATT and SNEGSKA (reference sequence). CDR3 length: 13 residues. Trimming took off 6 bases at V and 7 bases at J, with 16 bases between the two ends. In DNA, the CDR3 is TGCAGTGCCGCCGGGGGGCCAGTCCAGCCCCAGCATTTT. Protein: CSAAGGPVQPQHF.

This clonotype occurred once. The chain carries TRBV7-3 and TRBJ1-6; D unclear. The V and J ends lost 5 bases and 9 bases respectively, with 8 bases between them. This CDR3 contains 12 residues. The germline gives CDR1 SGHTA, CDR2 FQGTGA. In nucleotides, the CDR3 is TGTGCCAGCAGCCCCCAGTTTTCACCCCTCCACTTT. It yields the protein CASSPQFSPLHF.

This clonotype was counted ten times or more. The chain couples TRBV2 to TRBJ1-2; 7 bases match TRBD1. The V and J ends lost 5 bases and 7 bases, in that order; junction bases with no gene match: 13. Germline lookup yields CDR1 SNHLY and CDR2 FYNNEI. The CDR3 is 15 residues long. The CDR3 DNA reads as TGTGCCAGCAGTCCACCGAAGAGAGGGGGCTTTGGCTACACCTTC. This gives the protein CASSPPKRGGFGYTF.

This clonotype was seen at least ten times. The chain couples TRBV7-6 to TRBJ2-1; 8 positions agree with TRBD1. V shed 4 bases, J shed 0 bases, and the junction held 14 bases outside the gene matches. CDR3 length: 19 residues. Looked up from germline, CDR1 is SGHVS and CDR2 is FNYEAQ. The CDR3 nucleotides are TGTGCCAGCAGCTCCCAGATTCCAGGGGGCGGAAGCTCCTACAATGAGCAGTTCTTC. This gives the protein CASSSQIPGGGSSYNEQFF.

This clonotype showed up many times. The CDR3 loop reads CASSLFSGSSYEQYF. The CDR3 coding sequence is TGTGCCAGCAGCTTATTTTCCGGGAGCTCCTACGAGCAGTACTTC. The genes are TRBV7-2 and TRBJ2-7, with D tentatively TRBD2 (6 bases). The CDR3 is 15 residues long. Looked up from germline, CDR1 is SGHTA and CDR2 is FQGNSA. Trimming took off 2 bases at V and 0 bases at J, with 11 bases between the two ends.

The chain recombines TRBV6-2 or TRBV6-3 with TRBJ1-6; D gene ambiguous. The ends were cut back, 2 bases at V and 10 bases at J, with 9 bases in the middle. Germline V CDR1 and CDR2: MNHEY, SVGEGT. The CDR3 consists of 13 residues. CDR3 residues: CASSYGIGSPLHF. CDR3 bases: TGTGCCAGCAGTTACGGGATCGGCTCACCCCTCCACTTT.

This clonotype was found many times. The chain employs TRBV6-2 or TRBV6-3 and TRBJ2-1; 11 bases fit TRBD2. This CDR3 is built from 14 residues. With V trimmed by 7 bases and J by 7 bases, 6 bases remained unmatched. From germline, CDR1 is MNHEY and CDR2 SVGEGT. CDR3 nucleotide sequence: TGTGCCAGCATGAGGGGACTAGCGGTGAATGAGCAGTTCTTC. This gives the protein CASMRGLAVNEQFF.

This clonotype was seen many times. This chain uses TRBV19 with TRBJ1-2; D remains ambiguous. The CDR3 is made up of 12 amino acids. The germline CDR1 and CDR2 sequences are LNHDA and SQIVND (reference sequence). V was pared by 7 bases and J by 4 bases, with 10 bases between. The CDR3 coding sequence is TGTGCCAGTATCGGGGAGTTCTATGGCTACACCTTC. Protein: CASIGEFYGYTF.

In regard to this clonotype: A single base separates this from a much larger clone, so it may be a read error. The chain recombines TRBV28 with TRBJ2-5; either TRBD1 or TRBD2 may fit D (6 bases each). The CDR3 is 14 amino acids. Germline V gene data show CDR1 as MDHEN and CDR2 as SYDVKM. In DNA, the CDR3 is TGTGCCATCAGTCCCCCGAGGGGGGTGGAGACCCAGTACTTC. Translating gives CAISPPRGVETQYF. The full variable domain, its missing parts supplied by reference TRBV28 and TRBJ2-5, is DVKVTQSSRYLVKRTGEKVFLECVQDMDHENMFWYRQDPGLGLRLIYFSYDVKMKEKGDIPEGYSVSREKKERFSLILESASTNQTSMYLCAISPPRGVETQYFGPGTRLLVL.

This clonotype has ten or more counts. CDR3 sequence: CASSRASGVVEQFF. The CDR3 nucleotides are TGTGCCAGCAGCCGTGCTAGCGGGGTTGTTGAGCAGTTCTTC. This chain connects TRBV6-2 or TRBV6-3 to TRBJ2-1; TRBD2 agrees at 9 bases. This CDR3 comprises 14 residues. V gave up 6 bases and J gave up 9 bases; unmatched junction bases: 9. Germline CDR1 reads MNHEY; CDR2 reads SVGEGT.

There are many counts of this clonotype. The CDR3 here is CASSLGLSSFNYEQYF. CDR3 coding DNA: TGCGCCAGCAGCTTGGGGCTGAGTAGTTTCAACTACGAGCAGTACTTC. V gene TRBV5-1 combines with J gene TRBJ2-7; no firm D call. Germline CDR1 SGHRS, CDR2 YFSETQ. Trimming removed 0 bases at V and 3 bases at J, with 16 bases between. The CDR3 consists of 16 residues.

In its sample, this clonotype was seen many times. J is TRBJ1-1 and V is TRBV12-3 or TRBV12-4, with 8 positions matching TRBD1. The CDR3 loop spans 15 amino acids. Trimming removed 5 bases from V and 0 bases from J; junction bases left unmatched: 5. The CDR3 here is CASSPGTGVNTEAFF. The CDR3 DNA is TGTGCCAGCAGTCCCGGGACAGGCGTGAACACTGAAGCTTTCTTT.

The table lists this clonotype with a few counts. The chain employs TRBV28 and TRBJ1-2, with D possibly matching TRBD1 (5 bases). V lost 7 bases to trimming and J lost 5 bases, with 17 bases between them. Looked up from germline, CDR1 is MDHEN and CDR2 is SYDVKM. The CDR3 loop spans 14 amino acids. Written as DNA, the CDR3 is TGTGCCAGCAAGCGGGGCGCCCGGAATTATGGCTACACCTTC. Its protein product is CASKRGARNYGYTF.

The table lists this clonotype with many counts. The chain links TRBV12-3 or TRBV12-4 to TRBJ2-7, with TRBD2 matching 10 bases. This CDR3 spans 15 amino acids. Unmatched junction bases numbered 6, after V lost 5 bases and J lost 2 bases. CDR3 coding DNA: TGTGCCAGCAGTCGCAGCGGGGGGGCAGCCTACGAGCAGTACTTC. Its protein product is CASSRSGGAAYEQYF.

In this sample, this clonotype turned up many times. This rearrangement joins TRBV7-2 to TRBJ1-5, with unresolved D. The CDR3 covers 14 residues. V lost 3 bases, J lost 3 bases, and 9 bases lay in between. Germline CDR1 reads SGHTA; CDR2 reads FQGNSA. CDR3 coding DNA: TGTGCCAGCAGCTTGCCTGATCCCAATCAGCCCCAGCATTTT. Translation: CASSLPDPNQPQHF.

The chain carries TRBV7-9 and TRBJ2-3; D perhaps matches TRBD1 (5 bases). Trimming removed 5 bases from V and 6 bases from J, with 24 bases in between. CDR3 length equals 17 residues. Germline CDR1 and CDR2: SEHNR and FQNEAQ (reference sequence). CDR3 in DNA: TGTGCCAGCAGCGCCCCTGGTGGGGCTAGGTCCGGGGATACGCAGTATTTT. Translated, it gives CASSAPGGARSGDTQYF.

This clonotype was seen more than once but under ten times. CDR3 DNA sequence: TGCAGCGTTGATGACAGGGGAGGCACTGAAGCTTTCTTT. Residues: CSVDDRGGTEAFF. The chain links TRBV29-1 to TRBJ1-1, with TRBD1 matching 8 bases. Germline-derived CDR1 and CDR2 are SQVTM and ANQGSEA. With 3 bases clipped from V and 4 bases from J, the junction kept 4 bases outside the gene matches. The CDR3 has 13 residues.

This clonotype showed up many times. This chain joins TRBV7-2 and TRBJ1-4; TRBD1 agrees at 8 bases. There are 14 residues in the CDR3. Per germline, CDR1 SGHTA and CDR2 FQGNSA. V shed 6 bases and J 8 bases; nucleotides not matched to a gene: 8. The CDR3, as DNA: TGTGCCAGCAGTTACAGGGGGAGAGCGGAAAAACTGTTTTTT. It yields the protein CASSYRGRAEKLFF. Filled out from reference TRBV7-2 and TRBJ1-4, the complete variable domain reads GAGVSQSPSNKVTEKGKDVELRCDPISGHTALYWYRQSLGQGLEFLIYFQGNSAPDKSGLPSDRFSAERTGGSVSTLTIQRTQQEDSAVYLCASSYRGRAEKLFFGSGTQLSVL.

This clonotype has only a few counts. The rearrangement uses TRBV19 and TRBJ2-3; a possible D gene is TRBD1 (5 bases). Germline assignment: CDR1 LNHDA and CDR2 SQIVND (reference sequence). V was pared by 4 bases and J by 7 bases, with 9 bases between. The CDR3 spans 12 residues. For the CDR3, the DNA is TGTGCCAGTAGTACAGGGTACCATACGCAGTATTTT. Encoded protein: CASSTGYHTQYF. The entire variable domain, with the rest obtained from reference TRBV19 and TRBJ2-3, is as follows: DGGITQSPKYLFRKEGQNVTLSCEQNLNHDAMYWYRQDPGQGLRLIYYSQIVNDFQKGDIAEGYSVSREKKESFPLTVTSAQKNPTAFYLCASSTGYHTQYFGPGTRLTVL.

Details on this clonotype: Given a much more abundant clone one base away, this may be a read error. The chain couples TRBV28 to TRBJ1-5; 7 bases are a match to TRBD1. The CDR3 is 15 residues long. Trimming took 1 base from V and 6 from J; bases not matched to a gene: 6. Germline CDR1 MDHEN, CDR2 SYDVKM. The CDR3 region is CASSLSTGYLQPQHF. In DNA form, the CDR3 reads TGTGCCAGCAGTTTATCGACAGGGTATCTTCAGCCCCAGCATTTT.

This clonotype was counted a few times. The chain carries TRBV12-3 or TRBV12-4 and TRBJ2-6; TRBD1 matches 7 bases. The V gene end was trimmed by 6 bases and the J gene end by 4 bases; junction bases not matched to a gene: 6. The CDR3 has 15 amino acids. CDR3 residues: CASSLTGTGANVLTF. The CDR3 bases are TGTGCCAGCAGCTTGACAGGGACCGGGGCCAACGTCCTGACTTTC.

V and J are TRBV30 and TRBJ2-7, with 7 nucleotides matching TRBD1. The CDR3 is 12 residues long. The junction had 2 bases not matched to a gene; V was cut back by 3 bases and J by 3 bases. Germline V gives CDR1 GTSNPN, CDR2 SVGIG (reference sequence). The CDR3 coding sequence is TGTGCCTGGAGGACAGGGATCTACGAGCAGTACTTC. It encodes CAWRTGIYEQYF.

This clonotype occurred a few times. Here the CDR3 reads CASSPANTGELFF. The CDR3 DNA sequence: TGCGCCAGCAGCCCCGCGAACACCGGGGAGCTGTTTTTT. The chain carries TRBV5-1 and TRBJ2-2; D unresolved. Germline V gene lookup returns CDR1 SGHRS and CDR2 YFSETQ. This CDR3 has 13 residues. Trimming removed 4 bases from V and 0 bases from J, with 4 bases in between.